This TCR beta chain was sequenced for a study of CD8 T cells in ankylosing spondylitis. One entry per CDR3 protein, called by TCRdb with MiXCR from the 5' RACE reads. The sample holds roughly 250,000 distinct CDR3 sequences; less than 10% are singletons and the top ten take over 6.5%. Note on this clonotype: This may come from a read error, since a much larger clone is one base off.

The CDR3 is 12 residues long. Germline V gene sequence: CDR1 GTSNPN, CDR2 SVGIG (reference sequence). The clonotype comes from a male donor with ankylosing spondylitis or in good health (not recorded which). What was sequenced was blood, either unsorted or a sorted T cell fraction (not recorded which). The chain carries TRBV30 and TRBJ2-1; no reliable D call. Here the CDR3 reads CAWSATNLEQSF. CDR3 sequence (DNA): TGTGCCTGGAGTGCCACCAACCTAGAGCAGTCCTTC.